A single sample is the source of the 24 T cell receptor beta chains below, sequenced in a study of blood T cell repertoires in COVID-19. Clones were read by immunoSEQ multiplex PCR, and TCRdb kept only the in-frame ones, dropping some. The sample holds about 140,000 clones, more than 70% seen once. Sequencing was carried out using peripheral blood. These receptors were collected from a woman aged 55-75 years with acute or convalescent COVID-19.

This rearrangement joins TRBV4-2 to TRBJ2-1; 9 positions agree with TRBD2. The CDR3 has 19 residues. Trimming took 1 base from V and 4 from J; bases not matched to a gene: 14. Germline loops: CDR1 LGHNA, CDR2 YNFKEQ. Here the CDR3 DNA reads TGTGCCAGCAGCCAAGGAAGGGGTTCGGCTAGCGGGGAATACAATGAGCAGTTCTTC. It codes for CASSQGRGSASGEYNEQFF.

The V gene is TRBV28, the J gene TRBJ2-1; 7 bases match TRBD2. The length of the CDR3 is 17 residues. V lost 4 bases and J lost 0; bases outside the gene matches: 9. The germline CDR1 and CDR2 sequences are MDHEN and SYDVKM. CDR3 in amino acids: CASSWGLAGSSYNEQFF. The CDR3 region has the DNA TGTGCCAGCAGTTGGGGGTTAGCGGGCAGCTCCTACAATGAGCAGTTCTTC.

In nucleotides, the CDR3 is TGTGCCAGCAGTTCTCTGGGGTCCGGGACAGGGGGAAGGAACACCGGGGAGCTGTTTTTT. Protein sequence: CASSSLGSGTGGRNTGELFF. The rearrangement joins TRBV28 to TRBJ2-2; 11 bases align to TRBD1. The V segment lost 4 bases and the J segment 1 base; nucleotides outside the gene matches: 14. The CDR3 is made up of 20 amino acids. Germline V gives CDR1 MDHEN, CDR2 SYDVKM.

This sequence joins TRBV5-1 and TRBJ2-3; 16 bases are shared with TRBD2. CDR3 length equals 16 residues. Looked up from germline, CDR1 is SGHRS and CDR2 is YFSETQ. V was clipped by 4 bases and J by 5 bases; unmatched bases: 4. The CDR3 bases are TGCGCCAGCAGCCCGGGACTAGCGGGGGGGAGAGATACGCAGTATTTT. As protein: CASSPGLAGGRDTQYF.

The rearrangement links TRBV7-9 to TRBJ2-5; 13 nucleotides match TRBD2. With V trimmed by 1 base and J by 5 bases, 7 bases remained unmatched. Germline values: CDR1 SEHNR, CDR2 FQNEAQ (reference sequence). There are 17 residues in the CDR3. The CDR3 loop reads CASSLGLAGGRRETQYF. In DNA form, the CDR3 reads TGTGCCAGCAGCTTAGGACTAGCGGGGGGACGGCGGGAGACCCAGTACTTC.

This chain uses TRBV7-4 with TRBJ1-5, with 9 positions matching TRBD1. The CDR3 runs 17 residues. The V gene end was trimmed by 2 bases and the J gene end by 5 bases; junction bases not matched to a gene: 10. In germline, CDR1 is SGHVT, CDR2 SQSDAQ. CDR3 bases: TGTGCCAGCAGCTTAAAGATCAGGGACAGGGCCGATCAGCCCCAGCATTTT. Protein sequence: CASSLKIRDRADQPQHF. Together with reference TRBV7-4 and TRBJ1-5, the CDR3 gives the full variable domain: GAGVSQSPRYKVAKRGRDVALRCDSISGHVTLYWYRQTLGQGSEVLTYSQSDAQRDKSGRPSGRFSAERPERSVSTLKIQRTEQGDSAVYLCASSLKIRDRADQPQHFGDGTRLSIL.

This clone was counted a few times. The chain couples TRBV27 to TRBJ1-5; D perhaps matches TRBD1 (5 bases). The germline gives CDR1 MNHEY, CDR2 SMNVEV (reference sequence). With 4 bases removed from V and 3 bases from J, the gap between germline ends came to 13 bases. There are 15 residues in the CDR3. Here the CDR3 reads CASSSGDSFNQPQHF. CDR3 DNA: TGTGCCAGCAGTTCCGGAGACAGTTTCAATCAGCCCCAGCATTTT.

With regard to this clone: At the DNA level, this CDR3 is encoded by other sequences in the same sample as well. This chain links TRBV18 with TRBJ2-2, with 9 bases that match TRBD1. The CDR3 sequence is 16 residues long. Trimming at V came to 6 bases and at J to 2 bases, leaving 7 bases not matched to a gene. Germline assignment: CDR1 KGHSH and CDR2 LQKENI. Here the CDR3 DNA reads TGTGCCAGCTCGCTTCCGGGACAGGGAAACACCGGGGAGCTGTTTTTT. It encodes CASSLPGQGNTGELFF.

The J gene is TRBJ1-3, the V gene TRBV9; D gene unclear. The CDR3 length is 16 residues. Germline lookup yields CDR1 SGDLS and CDR2 YYNGEE. V was shortened by 0 bases and J by 4 bases, with 14 bases between the two germline ends. CDR3 in amino acids: CASSVEGPGTGNTIYF. The CDR3 DNA reads as TGTGCCAGCAGCGTAGAAGGCCCGGGAACCGGAAACACCATATATTTT.

V gene TRBV12-3 or TRBV12-4 combines with J gene TRBJ1-5; weak D call: TRBD1 (5 bases). Trimming shortened V by 6 bases and J by 6 bases, and 9 bases separated the two germline ends. The CDR3 covers 12 residues. The chain's CDR3 is CASRRGGQPQHF. As DNA, the CDR3 is TGTGCCAGCAGGCGGGGGGGTCAGCCCCAGCATTTT.

This clone occurred once. The chain recombines TRBV28 with TRBJ2-2; 10 nucleotides align to TRBD1. CDR1 and CDR2 from the germline V gene are MDHEN and SYDVKM. The CDR3 is 16 amino acids. J gave up 7 bases and V 4 bases, and 9 bases lay outside the gene matches. The CDR3 loop is CASSSIPGQGIGELFF. The CDR3 coding sequence is TGTGCCAGCAGTTCGATACCGGGACAGGGGATCGGGGAGCTGTTTTTT.

The chain joins TRBV27 to TRBJ2-3; weak D call: TRBD2 (6 bases). This CDR3 spans 14 amino acids. The V gene's germline CDR1 is MNHEY and CDR2 SMNVEV (reference sequence). Trimming shortened V by 6 bases and J by 0 bases, and 10 bases separated the two germline ends. The CDR3 protein is CASSTTRSTDTQYF. CDR3 DNA: TGTGCCAGCAGCACGACTAGAAGCACAGATACGCAGTATTTT.

The chain links TRBV7-2 to TRBJ1-1, with D tentatively TRBD1 (6 bases). The V end lost 5 bases, the J end lost 5 bases, and 15 bases lay between the germline ends. The CDR3 sequence is 14 residues long. Germline V gives CDR1 SGHTA, CDR2 FQGNSA. The CDR3 region is CASSPPRGETEAFF. The CDR3 DNA follows: TGTGCCAGCAGCCCCCCCAGGGGCGAGACTGAAGCTTTCTTT.

This CDR3 is CASSQLRTSAYNEQFF. For the CDR3, the DNA is TGTGCCAGCAGCCAATTACGGACTAGCGCCTACAATGAGCAGTTCTTC. The chain uses TRBV3-1 (or the pseudogene TRBV3-2) and TRBJ2-1; 9 bases map to TRBD2. Germline V CDR1 and CDR2: LGHDT, YNNKEL (reference sequence). With V trimmed by 2 bases and J by 2 bases, 4 bases remained unmatched. The CDR3 totals 16 residues.

The chain couples TRBV19 to TRBJ2-6; a weak D match, TRBD2 (5 bases). The V end was cut by 3 bases, the J end by 3 bases, with 15 bases between. This CDR3 is built from 17 residues. Germline V gene data show CDR1 as LNHDA and CDR2 as SQIVND (reference sequence). The CDR3 region has the DNA TGTGCCAGTAGTATTTTCGCAGGAGGTGATGGGGCCAACGTCCTGACTTTC. Its protein is CASSIFAGGDGANVLTF. Variable domain in full (rest from reference TRBV19 and TRBJ2-6): DGGITQSPKYLFRKEGQNVTLSCEQNLNHDAMYWYRQDPGQGLRLIYYSQIVNDFQKGDIAEGYSVSREKKESFPLTVTSAQKNPTAFYLCASSIFAGGDGANVLTFGAGSRLTVL.

The chain uses TRBV7-9 and TRBJ2-2, with 11 nucleotides matching TRBD2. The germline V gene encodes CDR1 SEHNR and CDR2 FQNEAQ (reference sequence). This CDR3 region has 17 residues. The trim removed 5 bases at V and 6 bases at J, leaving 11 bases unmatched. The CDR3, as DNA: TGTGCCAGCAGCGGTCTTTTACTAGCGGGGGTATCCGGGGAGCTGTTTTTT. Protein: CASSGLLLAGVSGELFF.

J is TRBJ2-7 and V is TRBV9, with TRBD1 as a possible D gene (5 bases). V lost 0 bases and J lost 2, with 9 bases in between. Germline V lookup: CDR1 SGDLS, CDR2 YYNGEE. This CDR3 has 14 amino acids. CDR3 DNA sequence: TGTGCCAGCAGCGTAGGAAGGACACCCTACGAGCAGTACTTC. It translates to CASSVGRTPYEQYF.

V gene TRBV6-2 or TRBV6-3 combines with J gene TRBJ2-1, with TRBD2 matching 7 bases. The CDR3 has 17 residues. V shed 3 bases and J 0 bases; nucleotides not matched to a gene: 8. The V gene's germline CDR1 is MNHEY and CDR2 SVGEGT. CDR3: CASSYPLATSSYNEQFF. In DNA form, the CDR3 reads TGTGCCAGCAGTTATCCACTAGCGACCAGCTCCTACAATGAGCAGTTCTTC.

The rearrangement uses TRBV14 and TRBJ1-6, with unresolved D. Trimming stripped 1 base from V and 10 bases from J, with 11 bases between. The CDR3 runs to 14 residues. Looked up from germline, CDR1 is SGHDN and CDR2 is FVKESK. For the CDR3, the DNA is TGTGCCAGCAGCCAAGGTCAGGTGGGCTCACCCCTCCACTTT. Protein sequence: CASSQGQVGSPLHF.

J is TRBJ1-4 and V is TRBV28; TRBD1 matches 7 bases. Germline values: CDR1 MDHEN, CDR2 SYDVKM. This CDR3 contains 15 residues. Trimming took 2 bases from V and 6 from J; bases not matched to a gene: 6. CDR3 nucleotides: TGTGCCAGCAGTTTACCAGGGGGACGGCATGAAAAACTGTTTTTT. Residues: CASSLPGGRHEKLFF.

CDR3 coding DNA: TGTGCCAGCGCGGGAGCTAGCACAGATACGCAGTATTTT. Residues: CASAGASTDTQYF. V is TRBV6-6 and J is TRBJ2-3, with 7 nucleotides matching TRBD2. Germline CDR1 reads MNHNY; CDR2 reads SVGAGI (reference sequence). V was clipped by 8 bases and J by 0 bases; unmatched bases: 2. The CDR3 contains 13 residues.

The chain employs TRBV20-1 and TRBJ2-3; D possibly corresponds to TRBD2 (6 bases). V lost 3 bases and J lost 0, with 7 bases in between. The CDR3 is 13 residues long. Germline V gene sequence: CDR1 DFQATT, CDR2 SNEGSKA (reference sequence). The CDR3 reads CSASSGSTDTQYF. CDR3 bases: TGCAGTGCTAGTAGCGGAAGCACAGATACGCAGTATTTT.

The V and J genes are TRBV7-9 and TRBJ2-3; D ambiguous. The CDR3 length is 14 residues. Trimming stripped 2 bases from V and 0 bases from J, with 6 bases between. CDR1 is SEHNR, CDR2 FQNEAQ, per germline (reference sequence). Here the CDR3 DNA reads TGTGCCAGCAGCTTAACCACTAGCACAGATACGCAGTATTTT. It is translated as CASSLTTSTDTQYF.

This chain joins TRBV6-2 or TRBV6-3 and TRBJ2-5; the D gene is possibly TRBD1 (7 bases). Germline V gene lookup returns CDR1 MNHEY and CDR2 SVGEGT. V gave up 5 bases and J gave up 7 bases, with 14 bases separating them. This CDR3 region has 13 residues. The CDR3 protein is CASSPGGRPTQYF. The CDR3, as DNA: TGTGCCAGCAGTCCAGGGGGGCGCCCGACCCAGTACTTC.